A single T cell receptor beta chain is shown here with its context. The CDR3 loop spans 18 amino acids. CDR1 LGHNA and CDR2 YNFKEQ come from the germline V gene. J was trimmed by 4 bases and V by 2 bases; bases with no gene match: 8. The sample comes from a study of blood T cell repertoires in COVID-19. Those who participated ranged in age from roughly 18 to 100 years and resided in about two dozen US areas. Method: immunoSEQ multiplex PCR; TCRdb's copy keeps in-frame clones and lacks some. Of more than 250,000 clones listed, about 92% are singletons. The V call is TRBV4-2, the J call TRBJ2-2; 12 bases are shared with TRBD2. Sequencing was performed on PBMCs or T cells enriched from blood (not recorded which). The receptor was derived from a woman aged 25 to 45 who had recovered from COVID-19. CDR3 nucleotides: TGTGCCAGCAGCCAAAGTATCCTAGCGGGAGGGGGCACCGGGGAGCTGTTTTTT. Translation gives CASSQSILAGGGTGELFF.